Listed below are T cell receptor beta chains from one sample, sequenced in a study of T cell responses to AZD1222 COVID-19 vaccine. Some clones are missing from TCRdb's copy, which holds only in-frame ones; the method was immunoSEQ multiplex PCR. The sample lists roughly 170,000 clones; under 95% were seen once. The sequencing used peripheral blood, collected 28 days after the second AZD1222 dose. The receptor source for this set is an adult who received the AZD1222 COVID-19 vaccine. CDR3s include the opening cysteine and the closing phenylalanine or tryptophan.

cdr3_aa j_call v_call
CASSDFSTSTDTQYF TRBJ2-3 TRBV19
CASSLMPTTYEQYF TRBJ2-7 TRBV5-5
CASSSTSGEGEFF TRBJ1-4 TRBV27
CASSPWDRDFTTEAFF TRBJ1-1 TRBV19
CASSQRGGFPREQYF TRBJ2-7 TRBV28
CASSPTTGTFNEQFF TRBJ2-1 TRBV9
CASSDLASVADTQYF TRBJ2-3 TRBV2
CASSQDRGTYEQYF TRBJ2-7 TRBV19
CASSAPGHTGELFF TRBJ2-2 TRBV25-1
CASSQTGTREKLFF TRBJ1-4 TRBV4-1
CASSSDRRQETQYF TRBJ2-5 TRBV7-8
CASTGHHYEQYF TRBJ2-7 TRBV28
CASSLVWAIEQYF TRBJ2-7 TRBV5-6
CASSQEERVTYEQYF TRBJ2-7 TRBV4-1
CASSPVGGGNQPQHF TRBJ1-5 TRBV7-9
CASSLAQQGGSTNEKLFF TRBJ1-4 TRBV7-9
CASSLARTSSDTQYF TRBJ2-3 TRBV5-1
CASGLVMGITGELFF TRBJ2-2 TRBV12-5
CASSFFVASYNEQFF TRBJ2-1 TRBV11-2
CASRKGGWNEQYF TRBJ2-7 TRBV7-2
CASREQGSISPLHF TRBJ1-6 TRBV2
CASSDPGITTEAFF TRBJ1-1 TRBV19
CASGDSGTQYF TRBJ2-5 TRBV2
CATSSSPWGTEAFF TRBJ1-1 TRBV15
CASSIFAGTDTQYF TRBJ2-3 TRBV19
CASSQSRGEQYF TRBJ2-7 TRBV16
CAWKPGRNTEAFF TRBJ1-1 TRBV30